This TCR beta chain was sequenced in a study of blood T cell repertoires in COVID-19. Whole-study context: Acute and convalescent COVID-19 specimens originated in the United States, Italy and Spain.

Participants' own reports of clinical history determined their cohort assignment. Two consecutive negative NP/OP PCR tests, clearance, or resolved symptoms defined Cohort 3 recovery. As handled by the study authors: Amplification of reference gene primers provided the estimated nucleated cell counts. Generated by immunoSEQ multiplex PCR, the TCRdb table keeps only in-frame clones and is missing some. V and J calls and clone size follow that table, whereas D and trimming were derived from the DNA. The profile covers 300,000 to 350,000 clones, with roughly 88% appearing a single time and over 2% taken by the ten largest. The CDR3 is made up of 17 amino acids. The V and J ends lost 1 base and 1 base, in that order; junction bases with no gene match: 5. CDR1 and CDR2 from the germline V gene are SGHVS and FNYEAQ.

The source is a man aged 25 to 45 who had recovered from COVID-19. Sequenced: PBMCs or T cells enriched from blood (not recorded which). This rearrangement joins TRBV7-6 to TRBJ2-5; 11 bases line up with TRBD2. The CDR3 DNA reads as TGTGCCAGCAGCTTAGGCCTAGCGGGGGGACTCCAAGAGACCCAGTACTTC. Its translation is CASSLGLAGGLQETQYF.